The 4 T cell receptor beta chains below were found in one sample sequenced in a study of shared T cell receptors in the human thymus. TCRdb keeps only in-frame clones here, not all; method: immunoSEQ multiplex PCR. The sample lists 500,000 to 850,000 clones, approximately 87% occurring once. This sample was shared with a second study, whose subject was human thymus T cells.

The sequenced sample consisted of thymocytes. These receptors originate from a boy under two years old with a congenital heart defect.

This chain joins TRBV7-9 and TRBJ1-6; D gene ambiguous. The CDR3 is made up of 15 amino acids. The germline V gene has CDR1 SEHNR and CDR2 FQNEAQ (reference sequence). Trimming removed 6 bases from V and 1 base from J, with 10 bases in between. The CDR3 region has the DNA TGTGCCAGCAGACTAGGTGGATCCTATAATTCACCCCTCCACTTT. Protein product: CASRLGGSYNSPLHF.

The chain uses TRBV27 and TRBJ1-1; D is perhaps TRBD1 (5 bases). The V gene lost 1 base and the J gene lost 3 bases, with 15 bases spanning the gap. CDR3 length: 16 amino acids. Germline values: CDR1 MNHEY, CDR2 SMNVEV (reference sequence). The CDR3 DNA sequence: TGTGCCAGCAGTTTATTAACCGGGACTGGGGACACTGAAGCTTTCTTT. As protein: CASSLLTGTGDTEAFF.

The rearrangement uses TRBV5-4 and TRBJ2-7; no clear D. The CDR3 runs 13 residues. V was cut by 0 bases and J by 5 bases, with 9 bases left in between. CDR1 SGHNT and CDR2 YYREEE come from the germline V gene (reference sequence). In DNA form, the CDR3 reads TGTGCCAGCAGCTTGGCAGCGTCTCACGAGCAGTACTTC. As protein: CASSLAASHEQYF.

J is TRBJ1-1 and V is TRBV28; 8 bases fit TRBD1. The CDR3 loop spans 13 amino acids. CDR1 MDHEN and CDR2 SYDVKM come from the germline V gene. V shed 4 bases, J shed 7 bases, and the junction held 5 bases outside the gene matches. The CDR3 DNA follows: TGTGCCAGCAGTTCCCCAGGGGGCGGTGAAGCTTTCTTT. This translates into CASSSPGGGEAFF.